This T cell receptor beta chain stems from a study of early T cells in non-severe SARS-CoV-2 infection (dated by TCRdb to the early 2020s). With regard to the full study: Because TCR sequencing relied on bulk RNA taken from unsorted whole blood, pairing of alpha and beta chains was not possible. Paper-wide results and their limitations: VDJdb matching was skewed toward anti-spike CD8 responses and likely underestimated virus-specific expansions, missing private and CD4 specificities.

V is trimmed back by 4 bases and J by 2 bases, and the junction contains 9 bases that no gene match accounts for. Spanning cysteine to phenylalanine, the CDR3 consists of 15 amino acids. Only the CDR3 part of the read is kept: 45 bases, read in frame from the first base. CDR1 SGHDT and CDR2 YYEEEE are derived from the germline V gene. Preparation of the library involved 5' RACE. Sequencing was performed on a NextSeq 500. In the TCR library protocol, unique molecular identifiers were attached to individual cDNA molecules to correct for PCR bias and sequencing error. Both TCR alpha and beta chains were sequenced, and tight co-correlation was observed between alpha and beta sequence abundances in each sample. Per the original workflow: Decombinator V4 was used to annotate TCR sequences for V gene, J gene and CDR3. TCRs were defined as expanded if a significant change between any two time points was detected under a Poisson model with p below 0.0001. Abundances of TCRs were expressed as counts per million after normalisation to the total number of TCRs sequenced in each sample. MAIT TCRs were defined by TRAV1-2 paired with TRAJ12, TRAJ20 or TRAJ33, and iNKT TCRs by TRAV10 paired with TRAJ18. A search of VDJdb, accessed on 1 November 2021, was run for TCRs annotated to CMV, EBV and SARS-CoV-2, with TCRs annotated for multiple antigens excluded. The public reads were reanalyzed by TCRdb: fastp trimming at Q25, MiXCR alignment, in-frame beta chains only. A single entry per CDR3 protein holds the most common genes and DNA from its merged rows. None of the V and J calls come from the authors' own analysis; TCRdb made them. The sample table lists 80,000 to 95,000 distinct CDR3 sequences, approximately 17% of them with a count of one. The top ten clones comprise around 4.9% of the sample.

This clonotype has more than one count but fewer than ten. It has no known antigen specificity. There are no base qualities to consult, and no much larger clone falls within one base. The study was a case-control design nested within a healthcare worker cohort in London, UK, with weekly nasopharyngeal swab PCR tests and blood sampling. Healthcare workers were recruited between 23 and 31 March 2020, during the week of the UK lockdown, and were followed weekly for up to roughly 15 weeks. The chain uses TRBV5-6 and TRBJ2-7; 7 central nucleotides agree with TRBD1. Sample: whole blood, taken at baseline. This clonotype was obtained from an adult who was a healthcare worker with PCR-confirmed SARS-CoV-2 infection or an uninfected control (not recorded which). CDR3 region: CASSITGQRTYEQYF. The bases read TGTGCCAGCAGCATAACGGGACAGAGGACCTACGAGCAGTACTTC.